Described below is a single T cell receptor beta chain sequence and its context. CDR3 length: 18 amino acids. J gave up 5 bases and V 1 base, and 17 bases lay outside the gene matches. From germline, CDR1 is LGHNA and CDR2 YNFKEQ. This sample was taken from a study of blood T cell repertoires in COVID-19. On the study more broadly: COVID-19 samples collected from the United States, Italy and Spain covered acute and convalescent phases. From T cells, B-cell-depleted T cells, or PBMCs came the material, which was cDNA or gDNA.

Seattle patient enrollment occurred during active infection, with longitudinal follow-up thereafter. Profiled with immunoSEQ multiplex PCR; TCRdb holds only in-frame clones, not every one. Counted here are some 300,000 clones, nearly 90% occurring once; the ten biggest clones make up approximately 2%. V usage is TRBV4-2 and J usage is TRBJ2-7; 7 nucleotides align to TRBD2. Source material: peripheral blood. The TCR comes from a woman aged 30 to 39 with COVID-19, enrolled during active disease. For the CDR3, the DNA is TGTGCCAGCAGCCAAGGGGGGGGTGGCGGGGCCCCGAATCACGAGCAGTACTTC. Its translation: CASSQGGGGGAPNHEQYF.